This T cell receptor (beta chain) came from a study of cytomegalovirus exposure and HLA in healthy donors. It was with 60 Vbeta and 13 Jbeta primers that the PCR ran. Here immunoSEQ multiplex PCR was the method, and the copy in TCRdb shows in-frame clones only, minus some. The sample lists roughly 120,000 clones, 76% occurring once. The germline V gene has CDR1 SGHVS and CDR2 FQNEAQ. This CDR3 spans 16 amino acids. V was pared by 5 bases and J by 4 bases, with 4 bases of the junction left unmatched. Study results and caveats: A highly shared variant cluster was judged a likely technical artifact. A later analysis found common viral pathogens apparently linked to several of the most significant clusters. A further, later analysis showed that HLA-associated TCR beta chains (compared with equally common others) were more clonally expanded.

Concerning this clone itself: Its cognate antigen is unknown.

Input material: PBMCs. The receptor's source is a man between 25 and 39 years old in good health and CMV-seropositive. The rearrangement uses TRBV7-8 and TRBJ2-3; 15 bases agree with TRBD2. CDR3 loop: CASSPRTSGGADTQYF. For the CDR3, the DNA is TGTGCCAGCAGCCCCAGGACTAGCGGGGGGGCAGATACGCAGTATTTT. Full variable domain (outside the CDR3, taken from reference TRBV7-8 and TRBJ2-3): GAGVSQSPRYKVAKRGQDVALRCDPISGHVSLFWYQQALGQGPEFLTYFQNEAQLDKSGLPSDRFFAERPEGSVSTLKIQRTQQEDSAVYLCASSPRTSGGADTQYFGPGTRLTVL.